The 32 T cell receptor beta chains given below trace back to one sample, sequenced in a study of blood T cell repertoires in COVID-19 (dated by TCRdb to about 2020). Libraries were constructed by the immunoSEQ multiplex PCR assay. In its TCRdb copy, this immuneACCESS table keeps in-frame sequences only and misses some clones. Where compared with another copy, unresolved V genes explain less than half of these, and the others have no known cause. In all, the sample holds 90,000 to 120,000 clones, and about 88% of those were seen once. The ten largest make up over 2% of the sample. Sequencing was performed on peripheral blood. Receptors originate from a human donor in a cohort sampled during active COVID-19.

The chain carries TRBV18 and TRBJ1-2, with TRBD1 matching 9 bases. The length of the CDR3 is 14 residues. Trimming removed 3 bases from V and 8 bases from J; junction bases left unmatched: 7. CDR1 and CDR2 (germline): KGHSH, LQKENI. DNA for the CDR3: TGTGCCAGCTCACCGAGACAGGGGGAAGGAGGCTACACCTTC. Protein product: CASSPRQGEGGYTF. Full variable domain (missing parts from reference TRBV18 and TRBJ1-2): NAGVMQNPRHLVRRRGQEARLRCSPMKGHSHVYWYRQLPEEGLKFMVYLQKENIIDESGMPKERFSAEFPKEGPSILRIQQVVRGDSAAYFCASSPRQGEGGYTFGSGTRLTVV.

This chain joins TRBV7-3 and TRBJ1-3; no reliable D call. CDR3 length: 14 amino acids. With 2 bases removed from V and 2 bases from J, the gap between germline ends came to 7 bases. Germline V lookup: CDR1 SGHTA, CDR2 FQGTGA. The CDR3 DNA reads as TGTGCCAGCAGCTTAGGCCAGGCTGGAAACACCATATATTTT. Its protein product is CASSLGQAGNTIYF.

The rearrangement joins TRBV28 to TRBJ1-1; tentative D call: TRBD1 (5 bases). V was clipped by 5 bases and J by 5 bases, with 15 bases between them. Germline assignment: CDR1 MDHEN and CDR2 SYDVKM. The CDR3 runs to 14 residues. The CDR3 DNA follows: TGTGCCAGCAGTAACGACAGAAGTCGGACTGAAGCTTTCTTT. Translating gives CASSNDRSRTEAFF.

The chain joins TRBV29-1 to TRBJ2-5; D gene ambiguous. Germline lookup yields CDR1 SQVTM and CDR2 ANQGSEA. This CDR3 region has 14 residues. The V gene lost 5 bases and the J gene lost 2 bases, with 15 bases spanning the gap. The CDR3 is CSVQTPNFQETQYF. The CDR3 DNA follows: TGCAGCGTTCAGACTCCCAACTTTCAAGAGACCCAGTACTTC.

The V and J genes are TRBV15 and TRBJ1-6; the D is unclear. In germline, CDR1 is LNHNV, CDR2 YYDKDF (reference sequence). V lost 1 base and J lost 7, with 11 bases in between. The length of the CDR3 is 15 residues. The DNA for the CDR3 is TGTGCCACCAGCAGAGTCACAGCGGTCAATTCACCCCTCCACTTT. This gives the protein CATSRVTAVNSPLHF.

This chain joins TRBV13 and TRBJ2-3; unclear D gene. There are 15 residues in the CDR3. Trimming stripped 2 bases from V and 0 bases from J, with 9 bases between. Per germline, CDR1 PRHDT and CDR2 FYEKMQ (reference sequence). CDR3 sequence (DNA): TGTGCCAGCAGCTTAATGACTTCTAGCACAGATACGCAGTATTTT. It encodes CASSLMTSSTDTQYF.

This chain uses TRBV7-9 with TRBJ1-1; 7 nucleotides align to TRBD1. After removal of 1 base from V and 4 bases from J, the junction contained 9 bases not matched to a gene. This CDR3 is built from 16 residues. CDR1 is SEHNR and CDR2 is FQNEAQ in the germline V gene (reference sequence). The CDR3 here is CASSLGQGASGTEAFF. Here the CDR3 DNA reads TGTGCCAGCAGCTTAGGACAGGGAGCGTCGGGCACTGAAGCTTTCTTT.

V usage is TRBV19 and J usage is TRBJ2-7; D may be TRBD2 (6 bases). This CDR3 has 13 amino acids. The V gene lost 1 base and the J gene lost 6 bases, with 10 bases spanning the gap. Germline values: CDR1 LNHDA, CDR2 SQIVND (reference sequence). The CDR3 here is CASSIGGTLEQYF. The CDR3 DNA reads TGTGCCAGTAGTATAGGTGGGACTCTCGAGCAGTACTTC.

This chain links TRBV24-1 with TRBJ2-1; 16 bases match TRBD2. This CDR3 comprises 16 residues. V was pared by 5 bases and J by 5 bases, with 2 bases of the junction left unmatched. From germline, CDR1 is KGHDR and CDR2 SFDVKD. The CDR3 here is CATSGGLAGGDNEQFF. The CDR3 DNA is TGTGCCACCAGTGGGGGACTAGCGGGAGGGGACAATGAGCAGTTCTTC.

The chain is built from TRBV6-5 and TRBJ1-2; the match to TRBD1 covers 9 bases. CDR1 is MNHEY, CDR2 SVGAGI, per germline. The CDR3 has 14 residues. Losses at the gene ends were 4 bases for V and 6 bases for J; bases not matched to a gene: 6. The CDR3 protein is CASSFAGTGNGYTF. CDR3 bases: TGTGCCAGCAGTTTCGCCGGGACAGGGAATGGCTACACCTTC.

The rearrangement joins TRBV24-1 to TRBJ2-2; TRBD2 is a possible D gene (5 bases). The CDR3 is 15 amino acids. V was shortened by 5 bases and J by 4 bases, with 13 bases between the two germline ends. Germline assignment: CDR1 KGHDR and CDR2 SFDVKD. The DNA for the CDR3 is TGTGCCACCAGTGTAGGAGGAACGGGCACCGGGGAGCTGTTTTTT. It is translated as CATSVGGTGTGELFF.

This sequence joins TRBV28 and TRBJ2-7; 8 nucleotides agree with TRBD1. The germline CDR1 and CDR2 sequences are MDHEN and SYDVKM. There are 13 residues in the CDR3. V dropped 3 bases and J dropped 2; count of bases not matched to a gene: 0. CDR3 protein: CASSLDRAYEQYF. The CDR3 coding sequence is TGTGCCAGCAGTTTGGACAGGGCCTACGAGCAGTACTTC.

The DNA for the CDR3 is TGTGCCAGCAGCGGAGGGTGGACTGAAGCTTTCTTT. It yields the protein CASSGGWTEAFF. This chain links TRBV7-9 with TRBJ1-1, with D uncertain. This CDR3 has 12 residues. Germline V gene lookup returns CDR1 SEHNR and CDR2 FQNEAQ (reference sequence). Trimming shortened V by 5 bases and J by 5 bases, and 9 bases separated the two germline ends.

The rearrangement joins TRBV19 to TRBJ2-1; TRBD2 matches at 7 bases. Germline lookup yields CDR1 LNHDA and CDR2 SQIVND (reference sequence). This CDR3 spans 16 amino acids. V lost 0 bases, J lost 5 bases, and 7 bases stayed unmatched. Here the CDR3 DNA reads TGTGCCAGTAGTATAGATCTAGGGACTACCCACAATGAGCAGTTCTTC. Amino acids: CASSIDLGTTHNEQFF.

The chain combines TRBV5-1 with TRBJ2-7; D possibly corresponds to TRBD2 (6 bases). The CDR3 is made up of 16 amino acids. Germline CDR1 is SGHRS and CDR2 is YFSETQ. The V and J ends lost 3 bases and 4 bases respectively, with 20 bases between them. The CDR3 sequence: CASSSQPGLVGYEQYF. In DNA form, the CDR3 reads TGCGCCAGCAGCTCACAGCCGGGACTGGTGGGGTACGAGCAGTACTTC.

The rearrangement joins TRBV19 to TRBJ1-1; the match to TRBD1 covers 8 bases. Germline V gene sequence: CDR1 LNHDA, CDR2 SQIVND (reference sequence). After removal of 2 bases from V and 4 bases from J, the junction contained 9 bases not matched to a gene. CDR3 size: 16 residues. The chain's CDR3 is CASSIQGAPPGTEAFF. The CDR3 region has the DNA TGTGCCAGTAGTATACAGGGGGCTCCCCCTGGCACTGAAGCTTTCTTT.

The CDR3 loop is CASSPGQGATSPLHF. The CDR3 DNA reads TGTGCCAGCAGCCCGGGCCAGGGGGCTACTTCACCCCTCCACTTT. The chain couples TRBV11-1 to TRBJ1-6, with TRBD1 matching 8 bases. Germline CDR1 and CDR2: SGHAT and FQDESV (reference sequence). V lost 5 bases, J lost 9 bases, and 9 bases stayed unmatched. This CDR3 is 15 amino acids long. Full variable domain (remainder filled in from reference TRBV11-1 and TRBJ1-6): EAEVAQSPRYKITEKSQAVAFWCDPISGHATLYWYRQILGQGPELLVQFQDESVVDDSQLPKDRFSAERLKGVDSTLKIQPAELGDSAMYLCASSPGQGATSPLHFGNGTRLTVT.

This chain connects TRBV5-1 to TRBJ1-2, with D unclear. The CDR3 sequence is 15 residues long. Trimming removed 4 bases from V and 4 bases from J, with 17 bases in between. Per germline, CDR1 SGHRS and CDR2 YFSETQ. CDR3 in amino acids: CASSHTQFDTYGYTF. The CDR3, as DNA: TGCGCCAGCAGCCACACCCAGTTCGACACCTATGGCTACACCTTC.

J is TRBJ2-3 and V is TRBV5-6; D unclear. The CDR3 extends over 15 amino acids. V lost 0 bases and J 0 bases, leaving 8 bases between the germline ends. From germline, CDR1 is SGHDT and CDR2 YYEEEE. The CDR3 spells CASSLGLTSTDTQYF. The CDR3 nucleotides are TGTGCCAGCAGCTTGGGATTAACTAGCACAGATACGCAGTATTTT.

V usage is TRBV7-2 and J usage is TRBJ1-2; TRBD1 matches 9 bases. There are 15 residues in the CDR3. Germline V gene lookup returns CDR1 SGHTA and CDR2 FQGNSA. V lost 1 base to trimming and J lost 6 bases; unmatched junction nucleotides: 6. The CDR3 loop is CASSLVTGGRNGYTF. The CDR3, as DNA: TGTGCCAGCAGCTTAGTCACAGGGGGCAGGAATGGCTACACCTTC.

The chain is built from TRBV4-1 and TRBJ2-7; possible D gene TRBD2, 6 bases. The CDR3 consists of 16 residues. Trimming cost V 4 bases and J 3 bases, with 19 bases left between them. The germline V gene has CDR1 MGHRA and CDR2 YSYEKL. DNA for the CDR3: TGCGCCAGCAGCCCCCTCACAGGAGGGGCTCACTACGAGCAGTACTTC. Translation: CASSPLTGGAHYEQYF.

The chain carries TRBV19 and TRBJ2-5; D is undetermined. V was clipped by 1 base and J by 1 base, with 10 bases between them. The germline CDR1 and CDR2 sequences are LNHDA and SQIVND (reference sequence). The CDR3 contains 15 residues. This CDR3 is CASSIAVGSQETQYF. CDR3 DNA sequence: TGTGCCAGTAGTATAGCTGTCGGGTCCCAAGAGACCCAGTACTTC.

This clone appeared once. V gene TRBV28 combines with J gene TRBJ1-2; D gene uncertain. CDR3 length: 12 residues. Germline V gives CDR1 MDHEN, CDR2 SYDVKM. V lost 7 bases, J lost 4 bases, and 10 bases lay in between. The CDR3 is CASTVVGYGYTF. In DNA, the CDR3 is TGTGCCAGCACCGTAGTCGGCTATGGCTACACCTTC.

The chain recombines TRBV7-9 with TRBJ2-1, with 7 bases lining up with TRBD2. Germline V gene lookup returns CDR1 SEHNR and CDR2 FQNEAQ (reference sequence). This CDR3 has 16 residues. V shed 4 bases, J shed 8 bases, and the junction held 14 bases outside the gene matches. The CDR3 DNA sequence: TGTGCCAGCAGCTCCCCGGAGGGCGGGAGAGGCGATGAGCAGTTCTTC. It translates to CASSSPEGGRGDEQFF.

The chain has TRBV6-5 and TRBJ1-1; D uncertain. This CDR3 is built from 11 residues. The V and J ends lost 2 bases and 6 bases respectively, with 4 bases between them. Germline assignment: CDR1 MNHEY and CDR2 SVGAGI. CDR3 residues: CASSYGPEAFF. The CDR3 region has the DNA TGTGCCAGCAGTTACGGGCCTGAAGCTTTCTTT.

This chain joins TRBV5-1 and TRBJ1-1; D remains ambiguous. Germline CDR1 and CDR2: SGHRS and YFSETQ. V was cut by 6 bases and J by 0 bases, with 12 bases left in between. This CDR3 contains 14 residues. This CDR3 reads CASTPTGMNTEAFF. The CDR3 DNA reads as TGCGCCAGCACCCCGACGGGGATGAACACTGAAGCTTTCTTT.

The V and J genes are TRBV28 and TRBJ1-1; the D is unclear. The CDR3 length is 11 residues. V was clipped by 5 bases and J by 5 bases, with 6 bases between them. Germline CDR1 MDHEN, CDR2 SYDVKM. This CDR3 reads CASSILTEAFF. As DNA, the CDR3 is TGTGCCAGCAGTATACTAACTGAAGCTTTCTTT.

Remarks on this clone: A read error may produce the germline difference seen at one junction end. This chain joins TRBV5-6 and TRBJ2-1, with D perhaps matching TRBD1 (6 bases). Germline lookup yields CDR1 SGHDT and CDR2 YYEEEE. The length of the CDR3 is 15 residues. DNA for the CDR3: TGTGCCAGCAGCTTGCTCACAGGGTCCTTCAATGAGCAGTTCTTC. This translates into CASSLLTGSFNEQFF.

The J gene is TRBJ1-1, the V gene TRBV28; tentatively, D is TRBD1 (6 bases). The V and J ends lost 7 bases and 1 base respectively, with 13 bases between them. The CDR3 loop spans 14 amino acids. Germline CDR1 and CDR2: MDHEN and SYDVKM. This chain's CDR3 is CASITTGRNTEAFF. DNA of the CDR3: TGTGCCAGCATTACCACAGGGAGGAACACTGAAGCTTTCTTT.

The V and J genes are TRBV11-2 and TRBJ2-5; 7 bases agree with TRBD2. Germline V gives CDR1 SGHAT, CDR2 FQNNGV. CDR3 length: 11 residues. V lost 8 bases and J lost 7; bases outside the gene matches: 4. CDR3 coding DNA: TGTGCCAGCGGGGAGGGCGGGACCCAGTACTTC. Its translation: CASGEGGTQYF. The complete variable domain, with remaining parts taken from reference TRBV11-2 and TRBJ2-5, reads EAGVAQSPRYKIIEKRQSVAFWCNPISGHATLYWYQQILGQGPKLLIQFQNNGVVDDSQLPKDRFSAERLKGVDSTLKIQPAKLEDSAVYLCASGEGGTQYFGPGTRLLVL.

The V and J genes are TRBV19 and TRBJ1-1; TRBD1 matches 7 bases. V shed 6 bases, J shed 1 base, and the junction held 20 bases outside the gene matches. CDR1 and CDR2 (germline): LNHDA, SQIVND (reference sequence). The CDR3 contains 19 residues. The CDR3 loop is CASRPLFYRGPTENTEAFF. In DNA, the CDR3 is TGTGCCAGTAGGCCCCTCTTCTACAGGGGACCGACCGAGAACACTGAAGCTTTCTTT.

The chain links TRBV6-5 to TRBJ2-7; 8 nucleotides align to TRBD1. The CDR3 runs to 14 residues. CDR1 is MNHEY, CDR2 SVGAGI, per germline. With V trimmed by 5 bases and J by 3 bases, 6 bases remained unmatched. The CDR3 loop reads CASSLTGADYEQYF. CDR3 DNA sequence: TGTGCCAGCAGTCTGACAGGGGCGGACTACGAGCAGTACTTC.